This T cell receptor beta chain was identified during a study of shared clonotypes between healthy human individuals. As for the study in general: Participating donors consisted of two women and a few men aged 18 to 49. Overall study results and limits: Clonotypes shared by all four sorted-subset donors had higher generation probabilities than non-shared clonotypes. Naive subsets generally exceeded memory subsets in estimated richness.

In replicate PCRs of sorted subsets, approximately 200 ng DNA, approximately 30,000 T cell genomes, was used. Profiled with immunoSEQ multiplex PCR; TCRdb holds only in-frame clones, not every one. The repertoire holds more than 2 million clones, with roughly 95% as singletons. The naive CD8 fraction comprised CD45RO-negative cells positively selected for CCR7 and excluded terminally differentiated effector memory CD45RA+ cells. About this clone itself: Its specificity is unknown.

This clonotype was sampled from a man in his late teens or twenties in good health. The material sequenced was naive CD8+ T cells sorted from blood.

The CDR3 spells CASSYWQGAMNTEAFF. Here the CDR3 DNA reads TGTGCCAGCAGTTACTGGCAGGGGGCAATGAACACTGAAGCTTTCTTT. V and J are TRBV6-6 and TRBJ1-1, with TRBD1 matching 8 bases. The CDR3 extends over 16 amino acids. Germline CDR1 and CDR2: MNHNY and SVGAGI (reference sequence). The junction had 4 bases not matched to a gene; V was cut back by 1 base and J by 0 bases.